The TCR beta chain under discussion was sequenced for a study of vaccination and CD4 T cells after COVID-19. Sequencing of the DNA from cultured CD4+ T cells was carried out with the Oncomine TCR Beta short-read assay. TCRdb re-called the PCR reads with MiXCR, one entry per CDR3 protein. The data show fewer than 20,000 distinct CDR3 sequences, roughly 44% seen once. J lost 6 bases, V lost 4 bases, and 5 bases had no gene match. The CDR3 is 15 amino acids. The germline gives CDR1 SGHRS, CDR2 YFSETQ. The time point: late sampling 161 to 241 days after vaccination in three convalescent patients. Treatment defined: roughly nine-day PBMC culture with coronavirus spike peptide pools or control peptides (ViraFEST assay). Wells contained around 1.8 million PBMCs each, and these were cultured with roughly 9.9 IU/ml IL-2 and roughly 9.6 ug/ml peptide pools. This clonotype has only a few counts. Its matching antigen is unknown.

The chain combines TRBV5-1 with TRBJ1-6, with 9 bases matching TRBD1. The TCR comes from a human donor who had recovered from COVID-19. The specimen was CD4+ T cells from blood, cultured in vitro, collected about 7 months after SARS-CoV-2 vaccination. CDR3: CASSLPDRGNSPLHF. DNA of the CDR3: TGCGCCAGCAGCCTTCCGGACAGGGGTAATTCACCCCTCCACTTT.